This is a list of T cell receptor beta chains from one sample in a study of T-cell reconstitution after alpha-beta-depleted transplantation in children. MiXCR, run by TCRdb on the PCR reads, gives a single entry per CDR3 protein. The sample includes about a million distinct CDR3 sequences, about 29% of them seen just once. The sequenced sample was PBMCs, mostly from graft donor cells, obtained 360 days after TCRalphabeta/CD19-depleted stem cell transplant. The origin of the receptors is a boy under two years old who had a stem cell transplant for SCID, so the T cells may come from the graft donor. CDR3s include the opening cysteine and the closing phenylalanine or tryptophan. The D gene is left open where the match is weak. Clone size appears in some rows only: once, few, many, or a class for an expanded clone.

clone_size d_call j_call v_call cdr3_aa cdr3_nt
NA NA TRBJ1-6 TRBV20-1 CSARVVMDNSPLHF TGCAGTGCTAGAGTGGTTATGGATAATTCACCCCTCCACTTT
NA TRBD2 TRBJ2-1 TRBV5-1 CASSSTSGGNYNEQFF TGCGCCAGCAGCTCGACTAGCGGGGGAAACTACAATGAGCAGTTCTTC
NA NA TRBJ2-7 TRBV7-2 CASSLMSYEQYF TGTGCCAGCAGCTTGATGTCTTACGAGCAGTACTTC
few TRBD2 TRBJ2-3 TRBV7-8 CASRGFSGGATDTQYF TGTGCCAGCAGGGGTTTTAGCGGGGGGGCAACAGATACGCAGTATTTT
few NA TRBJ1-1 TRBV9 CASSPQGLMNTEAFF TGTGCCAGCAGCCCCCAGGGGCTCATGAACACTGAAGCTTTCTTT
NA NA TRBJ2-5 TRBV5-1 CATRVQLQETQYF TGCGCCACCAGGGTACAGCTTCAAGAGACCCAGTACTTC
NA NA TRBJ2-7 TRBV24-1 CATSDPSWGEQYF TGTGCCACCAGTGACCCCTCCTGGGGAGAGCAGTACTTC
few TRBD1 TRBJ1-1 TRBV20-1 CSAKTGRRTEAFF TGCAGTGCGAAGACAGGGCGTCGGACTGAAGCTTTCTTT
NA TRBD2 TRBJ2-7 TRBV10-3 CAISESGRGEQYF TGTGCCATCAGTGAGTCGGGGCGGGGGGAGCAGTACTTC
NA NA TRBJ1-2 TRBV15 CATSSGTPNGYTF TGTGCCACCAGCTCAGGGACACCTAATGGCTACACCTTC
few NA TRBJ2-6 TRBV12-3/TRBV12-4 CASSGDSGVSGANVLTF TGTGCCAGCAGTGGGGACTCAGGCGTCTCTGGGGCCAACGTCCTGACTTTC
few NA TRBJ2-5 TRBV9 CASSVDPVQMETQYF TGTGCCAGCAGCGTGGATCCGGTCCAGATGGAGACCCAGTACTTC
NA TRBD1 TRBJ2-1 TRBV29-1 CSGASGQYNEQFF TGCAGCGGTGCGTCGGGACAGTACAATGAGCAGTTCTTC
few TRBD2 TRBJ2-2 TRBV4-2 CASSQDVEGRAGELFF TGTGCCAGCAGCCAAGATGTAGAGGGGAGGGCCGGGGAGCTGTTTTTT
NA NA TRBJ2-5 TRBV6-1 CASSERQKETQYF TGTGCCAGCAGTGAACGGCAGAAAGAGACCCAGTACTTC
few NA TRBJ2-1 TRBV12-3/TRBV12-4 CASSSPWGGYEQFF TGTGCCAGCAGTTCCCCATGGGGGGGCTATGAGCAGTTCTTC
few TRBD1 TRBJ1-2 TRBV18 CASSPYRGRGGYTF TGTGCCAGCTCACCATACAGGGGGCGTGGAGGCTACACCTTC
NA NA TRBJ2-1 TRBV20-1 CSASFPKETHEQFF TGCAGTGCTAGCTTCCCGAAAGAAACTCATGAGCAGTTCTTC
NA TRBD2 TRBJ2-3 TRBV28 CASSPRGGLGDTQYF TGTGCCAGCAGTCCGCGGGGGGGCCTTGGAGATACGCAGTATTTT
NA TRBD2 TRBJ2-1 TRBV20-1 CSASHGGRLAEIDEQFF TGCAGTGCTAGTCACGGCGGTAGACTAGCGGAAATCGATGAGCAGTTCTTC
NA TRBD1 TRBJ2-1 TRBV6-2/TRBV6-3 CASSRDRVNNEQFF TGTGCCAGCAGCCGGGACAGGGTAAACAATGAGCAGTTCTTC
few NA TRBJ2-5 TRBV24-1 CATSDLRAGPEYF TGTGCCACCAGTGATTTGCGAGCCGGACCCGAGTACTTC
NA TRBD2 TRBJ2-1 TRBV5-1 CASLRAGGNEQFF TGCGCCAGCCTCCGAGCGGGGGGTAATGAGCAGTTCTTC
NA TRBD1 TRBJ2-7 TRBV28 CASKQGATYEQYF TGTGCCAGCAAACAGGGGGCCACCTACGAGCAGTACTTC
NA NA TRBJ1-2 TRBV27 CASSSRDFYGYTF TGTGCCAGCAGTTCCCGGGACTTCTATGGCTACACCTTC
NA NA TRBJ1-5 TRBV5-1 CASSFASRGGQPQHF TGCGCCAGCAGCTTTGCAAGCCGGGGTGGTCAGCCCCAGCATTTT
few NA TRBJ1-4 TRBV12-3/TRBV12-4 CASSLRKTQGWNEKLFF TGTGCCAGCAGTCTCCGGAAGACCCAGGGATGGAATGAAAAACTGTTTTTT
once NA TRBJ1-6 TRBV24-1 CATSDSGQVNSPLHF TGTGCCACCAGTGATTCTGGGCAGGTGAATTCACCCCTCCACTTT
NA TRBD1 TRBJ1-1 TRBV4-2 CASSHNQGARTEAFF TGTGCCAGCAGCCACAACCAGGGGGCACGGACTGAAGCTTTCTTT